The present entry profiles one TCR beta chain with its context. Its antigen is unknown. This sample stems from a study of response to subunit inactivated influenza vaccine. Trimming took off 4 bases at V and 0 bases at J, with 15 bases between the two ends. This CDR3 has 15 residues. From germline, CDR1 is DFQATT and CDR2 SNEGSKA (reference sequence). TCRdb fed the RT-PCR reads into MiXCR, producing one record per CDR3 protein. The data hold 490,000 or so distinct CDR3 sequences, with 7.6% observed a single time. Findings of the study overall: Authors proposed each seasonal influenza vaccination draws in few new T cells.

The sample here was PBMCs from blood, taken around 25 months after vaccination. The chain recombines TRBV20-1 with TRBJ1-1, with D maybe TRBD1 (5 bases). This clonotype was sampled from a man between 45 and 75 years old who received an inactivated influenza vaccine. The CDR3 here is CSATWGGGMNTEAFF. CDR3 in DNA: TGCAGTGCTACCTGGGGTGGGGGTATGAACACTGAAGCTTTCTTT.